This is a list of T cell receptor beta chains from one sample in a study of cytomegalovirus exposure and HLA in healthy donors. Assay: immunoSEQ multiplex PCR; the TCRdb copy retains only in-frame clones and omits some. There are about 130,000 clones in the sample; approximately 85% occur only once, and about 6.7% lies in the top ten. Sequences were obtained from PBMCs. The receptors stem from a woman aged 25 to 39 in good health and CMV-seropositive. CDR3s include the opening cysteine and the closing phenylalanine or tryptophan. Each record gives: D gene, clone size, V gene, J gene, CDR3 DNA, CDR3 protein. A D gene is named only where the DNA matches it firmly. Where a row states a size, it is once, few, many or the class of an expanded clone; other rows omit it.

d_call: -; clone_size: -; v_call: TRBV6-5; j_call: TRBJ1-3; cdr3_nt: TGTGCCAGCAGTTACTCGGGGGGAGTGGGAGTAAACACCATATATTTT; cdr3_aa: CASSYSGGVGVNTIYF
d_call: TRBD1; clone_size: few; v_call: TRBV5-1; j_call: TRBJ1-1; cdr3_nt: TGCGCCAGCAGCTGGACAGGGGGTAACACTGAAGCTTTCTTT; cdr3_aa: CASSWTGGNTEAFF
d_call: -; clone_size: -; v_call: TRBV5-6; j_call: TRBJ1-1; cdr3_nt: TGTGCCAGCACCCCCGCGGGTTTTCTTGGCTCTGAAGCTTTCTTT; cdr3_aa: CASTPAGFLGSEAFF
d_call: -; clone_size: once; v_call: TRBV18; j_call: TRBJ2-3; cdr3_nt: TGTGCCAGCTCACCACCTCCAGATCGAGATACGCAGTATTTT; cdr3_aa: CASSPPPDRDTQYF
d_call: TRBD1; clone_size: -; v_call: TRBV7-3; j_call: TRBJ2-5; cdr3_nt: TGTGCCAGCAGCTCCGGGACAGGGGACGAGACCCAGTACTTC; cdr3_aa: CASSSGTGDETQYF
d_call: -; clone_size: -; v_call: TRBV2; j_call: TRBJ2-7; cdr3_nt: TGTGCCAGCATGCGGGACGGCCCCTACGAGCAGTACTTC; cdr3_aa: CASMRDGPYEQYF
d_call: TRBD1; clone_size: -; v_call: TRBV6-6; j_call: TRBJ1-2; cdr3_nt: TGTGCCAGCACCCCCAGACAGGGGGCCAGTGGCTACACCTTC; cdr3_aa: CASTPRQGASGYTF
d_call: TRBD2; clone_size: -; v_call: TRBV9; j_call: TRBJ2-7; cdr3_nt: TGTGCCAGCAGCGTAGGGGGGAGGGCCTACGAGCAGTACTTC; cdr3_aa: CASSVGGRAYEQYF
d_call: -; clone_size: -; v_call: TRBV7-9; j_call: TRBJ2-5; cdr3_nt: TGTGCCAGCAGCCCCCTCCGAGAGACCCAGTACTTC; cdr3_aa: CASSPLRETQYF
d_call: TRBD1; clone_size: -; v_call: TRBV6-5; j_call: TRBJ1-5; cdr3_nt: TGTGCCAGCGGACAGGGGCAAAATCAGCCCCAGCATTTT; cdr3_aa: CASGQGQNQPQHF
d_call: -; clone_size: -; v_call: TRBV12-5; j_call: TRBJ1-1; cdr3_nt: TGTGCTAGTGGTCTCGGGAATGATGCTGAAGCTTTCTTT; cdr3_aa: CASGLGNDAEAFF
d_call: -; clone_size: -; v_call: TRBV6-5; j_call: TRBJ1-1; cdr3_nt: TGTGCCAGCAGCCCCGGGCGGGGGAACACTGAAGCTTTCTTT; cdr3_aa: CASSPGRGNTEAFF
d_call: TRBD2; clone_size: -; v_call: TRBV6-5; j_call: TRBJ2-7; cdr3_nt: TGTGCCAGCACTGAGGGGAGGGGCGAGCAGTACTTC; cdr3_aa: CASTEGRGEQYF
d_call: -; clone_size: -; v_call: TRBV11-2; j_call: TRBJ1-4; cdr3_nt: TGTGCCAGCAGCTTGGAGGGAAGTGGGGGAGGAGAAAAACTGTTTTTT; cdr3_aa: CASSLEGSGGGEKLFF
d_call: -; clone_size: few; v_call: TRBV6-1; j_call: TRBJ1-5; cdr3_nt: TGTGCCAGCAGGGAACCAAAGTCGGGGAGCAATCAGCCCCAGCATTTT; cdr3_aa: CASREPKSGSNQPQHF
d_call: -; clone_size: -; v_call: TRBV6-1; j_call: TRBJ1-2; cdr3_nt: TGTGCCAGCAGGTCGACACATAGTGGCTACACCTTC; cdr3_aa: CASRSTHSGYTF
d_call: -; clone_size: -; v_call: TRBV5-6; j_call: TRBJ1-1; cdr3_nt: TGTGCCAGCAGCTTGACGGGTGGGCAGGGAGGAGCTTTCTTT; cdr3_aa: CASSLTGGQGGAFF
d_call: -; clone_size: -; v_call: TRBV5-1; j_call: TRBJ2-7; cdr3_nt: TGCGCCAGCAGCTTGGACATGAAACAGGCTAACTCCTACGAGCAGTACTTC; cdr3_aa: CASSLDMKQANSYEQYF
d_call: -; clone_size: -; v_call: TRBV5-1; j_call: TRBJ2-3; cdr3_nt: TGCGCCAGCAGCGGCTGGGATACGCAGTATTTT; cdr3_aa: CASSGWDTQYF
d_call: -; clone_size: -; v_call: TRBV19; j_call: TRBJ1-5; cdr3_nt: TGTGCCAGTATTGACAGGTTCCCCAATAGCAATCAGCCCCAGCATTTT; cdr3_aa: CASIDRFPNSNQPQHF
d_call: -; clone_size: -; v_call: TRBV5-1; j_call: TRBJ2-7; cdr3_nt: TGCGCCAGCAGCTTGGACGCAGGGGGGTTCTACGAGCAGTACTTC; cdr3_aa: CASSLDAGGFYEQYF
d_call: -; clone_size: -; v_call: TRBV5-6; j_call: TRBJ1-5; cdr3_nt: TGTGCCAGCAGCTTGGGGACAAATAATCAGCCCCAGCATTTT; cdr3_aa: CASSLGTNNQPQHF
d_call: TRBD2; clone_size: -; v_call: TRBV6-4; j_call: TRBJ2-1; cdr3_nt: TGTGCCAGCAGTGATTTAGCGGGAGGGTTGCAGTTCTTC; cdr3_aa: CASSDLAGGLQFF
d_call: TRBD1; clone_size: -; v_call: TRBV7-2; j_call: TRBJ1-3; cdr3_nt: TGTGCCAGCAGCCCCGGGACAGCCGGAAACACCATATATTTT; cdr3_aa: CASSPGTAGNTIYF
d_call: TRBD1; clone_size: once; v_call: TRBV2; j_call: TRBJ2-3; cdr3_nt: TGTGCCAGCACCACCGGGACAGGGGCAGATACGCAGTATTTT; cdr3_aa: CASTTGTGADTQYF
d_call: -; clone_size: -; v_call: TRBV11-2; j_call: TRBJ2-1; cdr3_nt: TGTGCCAGCAGCTTCACTAGCTGGCTTAGCTCCTACAATGAGCAGTTCTTC; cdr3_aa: CASSFTSWLSSYNEQFF
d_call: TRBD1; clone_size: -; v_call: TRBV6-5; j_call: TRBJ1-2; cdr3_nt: TGTGCCAGCACCTCCAGGAGGGGGCGGATTAATGGCTACACCTTC; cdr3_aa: CASTSRRGRINGYTF
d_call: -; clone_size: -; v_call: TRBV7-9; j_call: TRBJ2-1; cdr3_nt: TGTGCCAGCAGCCCTGGGACTTCCCCTCGCGAGGGCTCCTACAATGAGCAGTTCTTC; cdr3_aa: CASSPGTSPREGSYNEQFF
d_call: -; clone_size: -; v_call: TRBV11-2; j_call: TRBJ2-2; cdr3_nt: TGTGCCAGCAGGAACACAGAGAACACCGGGGAGCTGTTTTTT; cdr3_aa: CASRNTENTGELFF
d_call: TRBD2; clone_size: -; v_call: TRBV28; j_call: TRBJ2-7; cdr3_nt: TGTGCCAGTTCAGGGACTAGCAGGGGGTCCCGCCCCTACGAGCAGTACTTC; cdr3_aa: CASSGTSRGSRPYEQYF
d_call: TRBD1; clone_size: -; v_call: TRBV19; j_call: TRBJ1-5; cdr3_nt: TGTGCCAGTAGTATAGGGACAGGGAATCAGCCCCAGCATTTT; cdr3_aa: CASSIGTGNQPQHF
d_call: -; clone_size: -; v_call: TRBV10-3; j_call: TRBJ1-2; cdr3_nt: TGTGCCATCAGTGAGTCGAAAGGGATCAGGGTCTATGGCTACACCTTC; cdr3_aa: CAISESKGIRVYGYTF
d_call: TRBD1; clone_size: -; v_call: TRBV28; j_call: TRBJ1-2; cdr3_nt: TGTGCCAGCGCAGGGACAGGGGAGTCGTATGGCTACACCTTC; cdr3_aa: CASAGTGESYGYTF
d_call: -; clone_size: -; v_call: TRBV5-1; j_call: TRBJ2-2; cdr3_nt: TGCGCCAGCAGCCCTTTGAGTCCGAACACCGGGGAGCTGTTTTTT; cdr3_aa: CASSPLSPNTGELFF
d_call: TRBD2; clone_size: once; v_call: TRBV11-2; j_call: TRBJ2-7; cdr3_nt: TGTGCCAGCAGCTTAGACGAAGGGGCGTGGGGACTACCAGGGTCCTACGAGCAGTACTTC; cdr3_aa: CASSLDEGAWGLPGSYEQYF
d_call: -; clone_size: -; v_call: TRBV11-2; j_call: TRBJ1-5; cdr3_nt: TGTGCCAGCAGCCCAGGACAGACCAATCAGCCCCAGCATTTT; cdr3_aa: CASSPGQTNQPQHF
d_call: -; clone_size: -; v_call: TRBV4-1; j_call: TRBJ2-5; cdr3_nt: TGCGCCAGCAGCCAACCGGGGGAAGAAGAGACCCAGTACTTC; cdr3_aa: CASSQPGEEETQYF
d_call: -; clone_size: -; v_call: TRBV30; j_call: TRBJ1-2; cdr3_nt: TGTGCCTGGAGTGTTAAGTCGGTCCGATATGGCTACACCTTC; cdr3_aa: CAWSVKSVRYGYTF
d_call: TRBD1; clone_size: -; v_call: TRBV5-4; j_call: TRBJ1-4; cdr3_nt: TGTGCCAGCAGCTTGGCCGGACAGGGCCCTGAAAAACTGTTTTTT; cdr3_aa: CASSLAGQGPEKLFF
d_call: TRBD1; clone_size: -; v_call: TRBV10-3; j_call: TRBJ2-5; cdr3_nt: TGTGCCATCAGTGAGGAACTGCAGGGGGCAGCGGGGACCCAGTACTTC; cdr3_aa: CAISEELQGAAGTQYF
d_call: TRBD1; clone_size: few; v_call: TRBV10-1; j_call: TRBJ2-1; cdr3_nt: TGCGCCAGCAGTGAGCGCACAGGGGCTAGCTACAATGAGCAGTTCTTC; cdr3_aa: CASSERTGASYNEQFF
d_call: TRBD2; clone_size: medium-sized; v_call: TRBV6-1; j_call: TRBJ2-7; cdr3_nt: TGTGCCAGCAGTGAAGTAGTTGGATCTAGCGGATCCTACGAGCAGTACTTC; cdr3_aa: CASSEVVGSSGSYEQYF
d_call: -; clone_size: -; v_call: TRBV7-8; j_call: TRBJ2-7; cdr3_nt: TGTGCCAGCAGCTTAACGGAGACCTACGAGCAGTACTTC; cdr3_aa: CASSLTETYEQYF
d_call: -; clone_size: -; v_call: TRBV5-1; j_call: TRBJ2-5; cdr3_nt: TGCGCCAGCAGCTTTGGGCGCGAACAAGAGACCCAGTACTTC; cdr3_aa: CASSFGREQETQYF
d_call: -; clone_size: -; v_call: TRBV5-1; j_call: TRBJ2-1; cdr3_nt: TGCGCCAGCAGCTTGGACATTAGGCGGGGTACTGAGCAGTTCTTC; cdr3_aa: CASSLDIRRGTEQFF